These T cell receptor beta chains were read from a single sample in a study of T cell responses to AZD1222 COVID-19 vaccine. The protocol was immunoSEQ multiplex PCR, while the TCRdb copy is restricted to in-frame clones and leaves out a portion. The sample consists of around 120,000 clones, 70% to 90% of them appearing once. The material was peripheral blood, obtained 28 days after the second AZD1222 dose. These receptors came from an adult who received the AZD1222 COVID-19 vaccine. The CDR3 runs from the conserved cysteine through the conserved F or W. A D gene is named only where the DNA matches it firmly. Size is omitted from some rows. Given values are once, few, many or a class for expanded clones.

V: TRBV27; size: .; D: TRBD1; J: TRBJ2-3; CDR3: CASSLTGGTDTQYF; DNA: TGTGCCAGCAGCCTGACAGGGGGCACAGATACGCAGTATTTT
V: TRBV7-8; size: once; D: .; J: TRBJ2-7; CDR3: CASSDSYEQYF; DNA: TGTGCCAGCAGCGACTCCTACGAGCAGTACTTC
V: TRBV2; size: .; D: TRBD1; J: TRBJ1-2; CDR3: CASSFQDRGRGGYTF; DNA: TGTGCCAGCAGTTTCCAAGACAGGGGGCGGGGCGGCTACACCTTC
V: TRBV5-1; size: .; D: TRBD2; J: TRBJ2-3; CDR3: CASSLGLAGRTDTQYF; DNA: TGCGCCAGCAGCTTGGGGCTAGCGGGACGCACAGATACGCAGTATTTT
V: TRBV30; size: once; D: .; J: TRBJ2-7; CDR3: CAWSARLGEQYF; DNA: TGTGCCTGGAGTGCTAGGTTGGGGGAGCAGTACTTC
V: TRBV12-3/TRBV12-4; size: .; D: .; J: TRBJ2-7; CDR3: CASSFDVGEQYF; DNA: TGTGCCAGCAGTTTCGACGTGGGGGAGCAGTACTTC
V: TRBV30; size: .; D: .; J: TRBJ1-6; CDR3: CAWRAGTDNSPLHF; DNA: TGTGCCTGGAGGGCCGGCACCGATAATTCACCCCTCCACTTT
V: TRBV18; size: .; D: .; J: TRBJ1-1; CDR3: CASSQGLNTEAFF; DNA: TGTGCCAGCTCACAGGGGCTGAACACTGAAGCTTTCTTT
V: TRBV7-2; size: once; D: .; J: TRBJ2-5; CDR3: CASSSGTGQETQYF; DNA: TGTGCCAGCAGCTCAGGGACGGGCCAAGAGACCCAGTACTTC
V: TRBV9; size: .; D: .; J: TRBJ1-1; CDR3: CASSVGAGAVLNTEAFF; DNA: TGTGCCAGCAGCGTAGGTGCGGGGGCTGTTTTGAACACTGAAGCTTTCTTT
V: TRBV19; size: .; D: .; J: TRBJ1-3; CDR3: CASSRRSSGNTIYF; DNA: TGTGCCAGTAGCCGACGTAGCTCTGGAAACACCATATATTTT
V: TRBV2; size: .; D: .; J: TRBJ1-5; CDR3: CASSTSQGSQPQHF; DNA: TGTGCCAGCAGTACTTCACAGGGCTCTCAGCCCCAGCATTTT
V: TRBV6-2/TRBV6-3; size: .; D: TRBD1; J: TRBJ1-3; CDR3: CASSRVRTGAGNTIYF; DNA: TGTGCCAGCAGTCGCGTCCGCACAGGGGCTGGAAACACCATATATTTT
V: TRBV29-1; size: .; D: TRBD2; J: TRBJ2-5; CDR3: CSVEVAGSGLVQETQYF; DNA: TGCAGCGTTGAAGTAGCGGGAAGTGGGCTGGTACAAGAGACCCAGTACTTC
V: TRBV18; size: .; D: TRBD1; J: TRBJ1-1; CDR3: CASSLGQGAYTEAFF; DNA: TGTGCCAGCTCGCTGGGACAGGGGGCCTACACTGAAGCTTTCTTT